The following is a TCR beta chain sequence with its context. Antigen: not known. At survey level, the immunoSEQ assay was run in its v3.0 version. Sequenced by immunoSEQ multiplex PCR; TCRdb stores in-frame clones only, minus some. The sample has more than 20,000 clones; approximately 84% are singletons. This record comes from a study of long-term antiretroviral therapy in people with HIV. Overall study findings and caveats: Before ART, certain clones expanded, and these dominated the repertoire at all time points. Nothing was known about ART adherence, viral resistance or changes in therapy.

Germline CDR1 and CDR2: LNHDA and SQIVND (reference sequence). Trimming cost V 8 bases and J 5 bases; bases outside gene matches: 9. The CDR3 sequence is 14 residues long. At least one PBMC sample before ART and at least two after were required. Each sample contained roughly 0.85-10 million cryopreserved PBMC, thawed before DNA extraction. Sequences were derived from unsorted PBMCs, sampled 0.5 years before starting antiretroviral therapy. This TCR came from a man aged 35 to 55 with HIV. V and J are TRBV19 and TRBJ1-1; 9 positions match TRBD1. The CDR3 nucleotides read TGTGCCAGTGGGGACAGGGTGGTAGGGACTGAAGCTTTCTTT. The encoded protein is CASGDRVVGTEAFF.